These 2 T cell receptor beta chains came from one sample sequenced in a study of blood T cell repertoires in COVID-19 (dated by TCRdb to 2019 to 2021). Libraries were made using the immunoSEQ multiplex PCR assay. TCRdb holds this immuneACCESS table with in-frame rearrangements only. Some clones are missing; in checked studies, unresolved V genes explain under half, and the rest has no known cause. Recorded for this sample are under 200,000 clones; 70% to 90% of them occurred a single time. Together, the top ten hold roughly 4.5% of the sample. The sample consisted of peripheral blood. These TCRs come from a woman aged 80 or over with acute or convalescent COVID-19.

DNA for the CDR3: TGCAGCGTTGCAGGGCAAGTCTATGGCTACACCTTC. Protein sequence: CSVAGQVYGYTF. The chain uses TRBV29-1 and TRBJ1-2; TRBD1 might be the D (5 bases). Germline values: CDR1 SQVTM, CDR2 ANQGSEA. Deletions cut 4 bases from V and 4 bases from J, with 10 bases between. This CDR3 has 12 residues.

The genes are TRBV19 and TRBJ1-1; no definite D call. CDR3 size: 13 residues. Germline CDR1 LNHDA, CDR2 SQIVND (reference sequence). Trimming left V 5 bases short and J 6 bases short, with 13 bases between. The CDR3 is CASSPGNRAEAFF. The CDR3 DNA sequence: TGTGCCAGTAGTCCTGGAAACCGGGCTGAAGCTTTCTTT.